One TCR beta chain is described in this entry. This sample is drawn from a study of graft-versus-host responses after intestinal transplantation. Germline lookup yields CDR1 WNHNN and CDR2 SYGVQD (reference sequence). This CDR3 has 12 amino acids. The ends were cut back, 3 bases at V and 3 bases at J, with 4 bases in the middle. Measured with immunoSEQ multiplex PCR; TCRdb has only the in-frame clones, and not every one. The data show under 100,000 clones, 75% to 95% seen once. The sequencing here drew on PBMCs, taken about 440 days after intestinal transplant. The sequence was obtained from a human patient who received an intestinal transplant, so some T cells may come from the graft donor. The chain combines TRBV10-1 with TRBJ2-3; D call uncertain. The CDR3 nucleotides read TGCGCCAGCAGTGACTTTACAGATACGCAGTATTTT. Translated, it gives CASSDFTDTQYF.